The clone carrying this T cell receptor (beta chain) was counted many times. The length of the CDR3 is 13 residues. Per germline, CDR1 SGHRS and CDR2 YFSETQ. J was trimmed by 5 bases and V by 5 bases; bases with no gene match: 0. Attachment of unique molecular identifiers to individual cDNA molecules was performed in the library. TCRdb processed the RACE reads anew with MiXCR; each CDR3 protein has one entry. The sample lists around 65,000 distinct CDR3 sequences, around 6.1% occurring once. The data were obtained in a study of human T cells and chemical hapten exposure. Time point described: healthy volunteer bleed at 6 weeks. Unfractionated whole blood was the source of the extracted total RNA.

The source material was whole blood. The chain couples TRBV5-1 to TRBJ1-6, with 8 nucleotides matching TRBD1. The sequence was collected from a female donor in good health. Some clones in this sample may be carry-over from other donors' samples. The CDR3 nucleotides read TGCGCCAGCAGGACAGGGGATAATTCACCCCTCCACTTT. It yields the protein CASRTGDNSPLHF.